These T cell receptor beta chains were read from a single sample in a study of CD8+ T cells in alopecia areata. Assay used: immunoSEQ multiplex PCR; TCRdb lists only in-frame clones, some missing. The sample has about 110,000 clones, 50% to 75% seen once. The input for sequencing was CD8+ T cells sorted from blood, taken at week 24, from a patient treated with tofacitinib. These receptors were obtained from a human donor with alopecia areata. CDR3s include the opening cysteine and the closing phenylalanine or tryptophan. The D gene is left open where the match is weak. Size is omitted from some rows. Given values are once, few, many or a class for expanded clones.

v_gene: TRBV11-2; abundance: -; d_gene: -; j_gene: TRBJ1-2; CDR3nt: TGTGCCAGCGGACAGTATGGCTACACCTTC; CDR3aa: CASGQYGYTF
v_gene: TRBV14; abundance: -; d_gene: TRBD1; j_gene: TRBJ2-1; CDR3nt: TGTGCCAGCAGCTTAGAACAGGGGCCCTACAATGAGCAGTTCTTC; CDR3aa: CASSLEQGPYNEQFF
v_gene: TRBV6-5; abundance: -; d_gene: TRBD1; j_gene: TRBJ2-3; CDR3nt: TGTGCCAGCAGTTACTCGGGACAGTTAGGCACAGATACGCAGTATTTT; CDR3aa: CASSYSGQLGTDTQYF
v_gene: TRBV13; abundance: -; d_gene: TRBD1; j_gene: TRBJ1-1; CDR3nt: TGTGCCAGCAGCGGACAGGGCACTGAAGCTTTCTTT; CDR3aa: CASSGQGTEAFF
v_gene: TRBV5-1; abundance: -; d_gene: -; j_gene: TRBJ2-3; CDR3nt: TGCGCCAGCACCTTCCGGGGGGATACGCAGTATTTT; CDR3aa: CASTFRGDTQYF
v_gene: TRBV6-5; abundance: few; d_gene: TRBD1; j_gene: TRBJ1-2; CDR3nt: TGTGCCAGCAGCGACAGGGGGAGCAACTATGGCTACACCTTC; CDR3aa: CASSDRGSNYGYTF
v_gene: TRBV27; abundance: -; d_gene: -; j_gene: TRBJ1-2; CDR3nt: TGTGCCAGCAGTTTTTCCAGGCGACTCTATGGCTACACCTTC; CDR3aa: CASSFSRRLYGYTF
v_gene: TRBV10-3; abundance: -; d_gene: TRBD2; j_gene: TRBJ2-3; CDR3nt: TGTGCCATCAGGGATAGCGGGGGAGATAGCACAGATACGCAGTATTTT; CDR3aa: CAIRDSGGDSTDTQYF
v_gene: TRBV9; abundance: few; d_gene: -; j_gene: TRBJ2-1; CDR3nt: TGTGCCAGCAGCGTAGTGGGGTCCAATGCGGTGGAGCAGTTCTTC; CDR3aa: CASSVVGSNAVEQFF
v_gene: TRBV29-1; abundance: few; d_gene: TRBD1; j_gene: TRBJ2-1; CDR3nt: TGCAGCGCTACCCGGGACAGGGTCGACAATGAGCAGTTCTTC; CDR3aa: CSATRDRVDNEQFF
v_gene: TRBV27; abundance: -; d_gene: -; j_gene: TRBJ1-5; CDR3nt: TGTGCCAGCAGTTTCGGCCCGGGGGGCAATCAGCCCCAGCATTTT; CDR3aa: CASSFGPGGNQPQHF
v_gene: TRBV9; abundance: few; d_gene: -; j_gene: TRBJ1-1; CDR3nt: TGTGCCAGCACCCTAGGGGGGACATCGAACACTGAAGCTTTCTTT; CDR3aa: CASTLGGTSNTEAFF
v_gene: TRBV9; abundance: few; d_gene: -; j_gene: TRBJ2-2; CDR3nt: TGTGCCAGCAGCGTAGGTCCGAGAGCGGGGGAGCTGTTTTTT; CDR3aa: CASSVGPRAGELFF
v_gene: TRBV27; abundance: -; d_gene: TRBD1; j_gene: TRBJ2-7; CDR3nt: TGTGCCAGCAGGTGGACAGGGGGCGACGAGCAGTACTTC; CDR3aa: CASRWTGGDEQYF
v_gene: TRBV5-1; abundance: -; d_gene: -; j_gene: TRBJ2-3; CDR3nt: TGCGCCAGCAGCTTGGCGGGATACACAGATACGCAGTATTTT; CDR3aa: CASSLAGYTDTQYF
v_gene: TRBV4-1; abundance: -; d_gene: TRBD2; j_gene: TRBJ2-5; CDR3nt: TGCGCCAGCAGCTCTTACCTAGCGGGGGAACAAGAGACCCAGTACTTC; CDR3aa: CASSSYLAGEQETQYF
v_gene: TRBV13; abundance: -; d_gene: -; j_gene: TRBJ2-2; CDR3nt: TGTGCCAGCAGCTCTGGGTGGTCCGGGGAGCTGTTTTTT; CDR3aa: CASSSGWSGELFF
v_gene: TRBV15; abundance: medium-sized; d_gene: -; j_gene: TRBJ2-4; CDR3nt: TGTGCCACCAGCAGAGTTGTCGCCAAAAACATTCAGTACTTC; CDR3aa: CATSRVVAKNIQYF
v_gene: TRBV15; abundance: -; d_gene: -; j_gene: TRBJ2-3; CDR3nt: TGTGCCACCAGCAGAGATGGAGGGGCCGCAGATACGCAGTATTTT; CDR3aa: CATSRDGGAADTQYF
v_gene: TRBV5-1; abundance: -; d_gene: TRBD1; j_gene: TRBJ2-6; CDR3nt: TGCGCCAGCAGCTTTTTGTCTCCGGGACAGTCCAATCTTGGGGCCAACGTCCTGACTTTC; CDR3aa: CASSFLSPGQSNLGANVLTF
v_gene: TRBV7-9; abundance: few; d_gene: -; j_gene: TRBJ2-7; CDR3nt: TGTGCCAGCAGCCCAGGGGAAGTAGCCTACGAGCAGTACTTC; CDR3aa: CASSPGEVAYEQYF
v_gene: TRBV5-4; abundance: -; d_gene: -; j_gene: TRBJ2-1; CDR3nt: TGTGCCAGCAGCTTGGGAGCAGGGGAGCAGTTCTTC; CDR3aa: CASSLGAGEQFF
v_gene: TRBV30; abundance: -; d_gene: -; j_gene: TRBJ2-7; CDR3nt: TGTGCCTGGAGTTTTCCACATGGTTACGAGCAGTACTTC; CDR3aa: CAWSFPHGYEQYF
v_gene: TRBV29-1; abundance: few; d_gene: -; j_gene: TRBJ2-3; CDR3nt: TGCAGCGGAGCCGGGCCCGACACAGATACGCAGTATTTT; CDR3aa: CSGAGPDTDTQYF
v_gene: TRBV27; abundance: -; d_gene: TRBD2; j_gene: TRBJ2-3; CDR3nt: TGTGCCAGCAGTTTAGGGGCTAGCGGGCTCACAGATACGCAGTATTTT; CDR3aa: CASSLGASGLTDTQYF
v_gene: TRBV4-1; abundance: -; d_gene: -; j_gene: TRBJ1-2; CDR3nt: TGCGCCAGCAGCCAAGATGCGGGGAACTATGGCTACACCTTC; CDR3aa: CASSQDAGNYGYTF
v_gene: TRBV7-9; abundance: -; d_gene: TRBD1; j_gene: TRBJ2-7; CDR3nt: TGTGCCAGCAGCCCCCCGGGACAGAGCTCCTACGAGCAGTACTTC; CDR3aa: CASSPPGQSSYEQYF
v_gene: TRBV19; abundance: -; d_gene: TRBD1; j_gene: TRBJ1-2; CDR3nt: TGTGCCAGTGGGACAGGGGCCCTCTATGGCTACACCTTC; CDR3aa: CASGTGALYGYTF
v_gene: TRBV6-5; abundance: -; d_gene: -; j_gene: TRBJ1-2; CDR3nt: TGTGCCAGCAGTTATGGACAGAGCTATGGCTACACCTTC; CDR3aa: CASSYGQSYGYTF
v_gene: TRBV12-5; abundance: few; d_gene: TRBD2; j_gene: TRBJ2-1; CDR3nt: TGTGCTAGTGCCGAGCCCCCGGGATTTGGATGGGGGGGCTACAATGAGCAGTTCTTC; CDR3aa: CASAEPPGFGWGGYNEQFF
v_gene: TRBV7-3; abundance: few; d_gene: TRBD1; j_gene: TRBJ1-1; CDR3nt: TGTGCCAGCAGCCCGACAGGGGGACGGGGCACTGAAGCTTTCTTT; CDR3aa: CASSPTGGRGTEAFF
v_gene: TRBV12-5; abundance: -; d_gene: -; j_gene: TRBJ1-1; CDR3nt: TGTGCTAGTGGTTTGTCGACTCGGAGGGACGGTTACACTGAAGCTTTCTTT; CDR3aa: CASGLSTRRDGYTEAFF
v_gene: TRBV7-8; abundance: -; d_gene: TRBD2; j_gene: TRBJ2-5; CDR3nt: TGTGCCAGCAGCTTAGCTAGTTATAGCGGGGGAAAGGAGACCCAGTACTTC; CDR3aa: CASSLASYSGGKETQYF
v_gene: TRBV6-5; abundance: -; d_gene: -; j_gene: TRBJ2-1; CDR3nt: TGTGCCAGCAGTTACTCGGAAGGAAATGAGCAGTTCTTC; CDR3aa: CASSYSEGNEQFF
v_gene: TRBV13; abundance: -; d_gene: -; j_gene: TRBJ2-7; CDR3nt: TGTGCCAGCAGCTTAGAGCTCTCCTACGAGCAGTACTTC; CDR3aa: CASSLELSYEQYF
v_gene: TRBV30; abundance: few; d_gene: TRBD2; j_gene: TRBJ2-5; CDR3nt: TGTGCCTGGAGTGTGGCGGGGGACCTCCAAGAGACCCAGTACTTC; CDR3aa: CAWSVAGDLQETQYF
v_gene: TRBV27; abundance: -; d_gene: -; j_gene: TRBJ1-1; CDR3nt: TGTGCCAGCAGCCCGAGTACCGGGGAGATGAACACTGAAGCTTTCTTT; CDR3aa: CASSPSTGEMNTEAFF
v_gene: TRBV5-6; abundance: -; d_gene: -; j_gene: TRBJ2-5; CDR3nt: TGTGCCAGCAGCTCCTTAAGGGGGTGGGACAGTGACAGCGGGGAGACCCAGTACTTC; CDR3aa: CASSSLRGWDSDSGETQYF
v_gene: TRBV27; abundance: few; d_gene: TRBD1; j_gene: TRBJ1-5; CDR3nt: TGTGCCAGCAGTTACTCCTCGGACAGGGTCGTGCCCCAGCATTTT; CDR3aa: CASSYSSDRVVPQHF
v_gene: TRBV19; abundance: -; d_gene: TRBD1; j_gene: TRBJ1-5; CDR3nt: TGTGCCAGTAGTATGGGGCAGGGGGGCAATCAGCCCCAGCATTTT; CDR3aa: CASSMGQGGNQPQHF
v_gene: TRBV9; abundance: -; d_gene: TRBD1; j_gene: TRBJ2-7; CDR3nt: TGTGCCAGCAGCCCCGGGACAGGACTATCCTACGAGCAGTACTTC; CDR3aa: CASSPGTGLSYEQYF
v_gene: TRBV5-1; abundance: -; d_gene: -; j_gene: TRBJ2-3; CDR3nt: TGCGCCAGCCGACCAGGGGGGCCCACAGATACGCAGTATTTT; CDR3aa: CASRPGGPTDTQYF
v_gene: TRBV27; abundance: few; d_gene: -; j_gene: TRBJ1-5; CDR3nt: TGTGCCAGCAGCCGGGACGGCTATCAGCCCCAGCATTTT; CDR3aa: CASSRDGYQPQHF
v_gene: TRBV5-1; abundance: -; d_gene: -; j_gene: TRBJ2-7; CDR3nt: TGCGCCAGCAGCTTGGTCGAGAGCTCCTACGAGCAGTACTTC; CDR3aa: CASSLVESSYEQYF
v_gene: TRBV13; abundance: -; d_gene: -; j_gene: TRBJ1-2; CDR3nt: TGTGCCAGCAGCCTTACAGGGTCCGATGGCTACACCTTC; CDR3aa: CASSLTGSDGYTF
v_gene: TRBV11-3; abundance: few; d_gene: TRBD1; j_gene: TRBJ1-4; CDR3nt: TGTGCCAGCAGTCACGGGACAGGGAAAAATGAAAAACTGTTTTTT; CDR3aa: CASSHGTGKNEKLFF
v_gene: TRBV6-6; abundance: -; d_gene: TRBD1; j_gene: TRBJ2-7; CDR3nt: TGTGCCAGCAGTTACGAGCAGGGGGCGTCCTACGAGCAGTACTTC; CDR3aa: CASSYEQGASYEQYF
v_gene: TRBV5-1; abundance: -; d_gene: -; j_gene: TRBJ2-4; CDR3nt: TGCGCCAGCAGCTTGAGGGATCGCAAAAACATTCAGTACTTC; CDR3aa: CASSLRDRKNIQYF
v_gene: TRBV4-1; abundance: -; d_gene: -; j_gene: TRBJ1-2; CDR3nt: TGCGCCAGCAGCCAACGATCGGATGCAGTTGATGGCTACACCTTC; CDR3aa: CASSQRSDAVDGYTF
v_gene: TRBV9; abundance: -; d_gene: -; j_gene: TRBJ1-6; CDR3nt: TGTGCCAGCAGCGTTGGCATGAGTACACCCCTCCACTTT; CDR3aa: CASSVGMSTPLHF
v_gene: TRBV21-1; abundance: -; d_gene: -; j_gene: TRBJ1-2; CDR3nt: TGTGCCAGCAGCAAAAGGACAGCTAATGGCTACACCTTC; CDR3aa: CASSKRTANGYTF
v_gene: TRBV27; abundance: few; d_gene: TRBD2; j_gene: TRBJ2-5; CDR3nt: TGTGCCAGCAGTCAGGCCATAGCGGGGGGGCGGGAGACCCAGTACTTC; CDR3aa: CASSQAIAGGRETQYF